This TCR beta chain is from a study of regulatory T cells in long-lasting Graves disease. Whole-study results and caveats: The study found lower TCR diversity in persistent Graves' patients than in newly diagnosed ones. Thyroid tissue went unstudied; only peripheral blood was examined.

Sequencing libraries for TCR beta were prepared with iRepertoire HTBI primers and Arm-PCR of CDR3 regions. TCRdb re-called the multiplex PCR reads with MiXCR, one entry per CDR3 protein. The profile shows more than 350,000 distinct CDR3 sequences, more than 13% of them singletons. Time point in this sample: newly diagnosed GD, antithyroid drugs for less than 3 months. Construction of the TCR library relied on RNA isolated from PBMCs. V lost 6 bases, J lost 8 bases, and 17 bases lay in between. Germline V gene data show CDR1 as SGHNT and CDR2 as YENEEA. The CDR3 is made up of 14 amino acids. This clonotype was seen repeatedly, ten times or more. Antigen specificity is unknown. In addition, the sample was reused for a study of T cells in Graves' hyperthyroidism and ophthalmopathy. That study reports: Hyperthyroidism had been newly diagnosed in patients aged 18 to 65, and its duration was under 2 months. Ophthalmopathy could be told apart from stable hyperthyroidism with a 13 V-J model.

This chain joins TRBV11-3 and TRBJ2-1; perhaps D is TRBD1 or TRBD2 (6 bases each). The receptor was derived from a woman younger than 45 with Graves disease. The material was peripheral blood mononuclear cells (PBMCs), obtained at new diagnosis, from a patient treated with antithyroid drugs. As DNA, the CDR3 is TGTGCCAGCAGTAGGGCCGGGGGACATGATGAGCAGTTCTTC. Amino acids: CASSRAGGHDEQFF.